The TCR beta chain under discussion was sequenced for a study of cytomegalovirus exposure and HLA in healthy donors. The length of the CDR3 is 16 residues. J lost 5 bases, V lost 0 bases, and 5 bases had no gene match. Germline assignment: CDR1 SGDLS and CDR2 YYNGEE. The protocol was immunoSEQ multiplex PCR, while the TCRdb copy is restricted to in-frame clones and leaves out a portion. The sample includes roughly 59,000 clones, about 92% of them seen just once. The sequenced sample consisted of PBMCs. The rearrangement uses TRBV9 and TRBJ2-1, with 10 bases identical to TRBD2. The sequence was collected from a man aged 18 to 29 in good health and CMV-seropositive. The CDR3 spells CASSVGSGRAHNEQFF. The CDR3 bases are TGTGCCAGCAGCGTAGGAAGCGGGAGGGCCCACAATGAGCAGTTCTTC.